A single sample is the source of the 15 T cell receptor beta chains below, sequenced in a study of post-analysis software for immune sequencing data. The study, taken as a whole, reports: Among roughly 5 TRBV segments more frequent in patients than controls were TRBV5-6, TRBV5-1 and TRBV20-1.

TCR beta cDNA libraries included unique molecular identifiers. TCRdb reanalysed the PCR reads using MiXCR and keeps one entry per CDR3 protein. The profile shows some 260,000 distinct CDR3 sequences, 35% to 45% of them singletons. Antigen specificity for these receptors is unknown. The source material was blood. These receptor sequences come from a girl aged 10-17 years with multiple sclerosis.

In its sample, this clonotype was seen a few times. A clone one base away is much larger, so this may be a read error. This chain links TRBV9 with TRBJ2-7, with 14 positions matching TRBD2. The last part of the DNA fits TRBJ2-5 better; the J call may be wrong. This CDR3 region has 20 residues. Germline CDR1 reads SGDLS; CDR2 reads YYNGEE. CDR3 in amino acids: CASSVGPVTSGRAVTETQYF. The CDR3 DNA reads as TGTGCCAGCAGCGTAGGGCCCGTGACTAGCGGGAGGGCCGTTACAGAGACCCAGTACTTC.

This clonotype has just a few counts. This may come from a read error, since a much larger clone is one base off. The chain recombines TRBV20-1 with TRBJ2-1; 9 nucleotides agree with TRBD2. The V gene's germline CDR1 is DFQATT and CDR2 SNEGSKA (reference sequence). The CDR3 has 15 amino acids. Unmatched junction bases numbered 11, after V lost 5 bases and J lost 6 bases. CDR3: CSALRTGGRANEQFF. In DNA, the CDR3 is TGCAGTGCTCTACGGACTGGCGGGAGGGCCAATGAGCAGTTCTTC.

This clonotype appeared many times. This rearrangement joins TRBV6-5 to TRBJ1-5, with 10 bases fitting TRBD1. Looked up from germline, CDR1 is MNHEY and CDR2 is SVGAGI. The CDR3 length is 14 residues. V dropped 5 bases and J dropped 6; count of bases not matched to a gene: 4. CDR3 DNA: TGTGCCAGCAGTGCGGGACAGGGGTTTCAGCCCCAGCATTTT. This codes for CASSAGQGFQPQHF.

The sample holds many counts of this clonotype. The CDR3 nucleotides read TGTGCCACCCGAGCCATGGCGGGTTCCTACAATGAGCAGTTCTTC. Residues: CATRAMAGSYNEQFF. The chain has TRBV6-6 and TRBJ2-1, with D possibly matching TRBD2 (5 bases). The CDR3 contains 15 residues. Between the trimmed V and J ends, which lost 10 bases and 1 base, there was a span of 17 bases. Germline CDR1 MNHNY, CDR2 SVGAGI (reference sequence).

This clonotype was counted ten times or more. This rearrangement joins TRBV24-1 to TRBJ2-5; 12 positions agree with TRBD2. The CDR3 loop spans 15 amino acids. Germline trimming cut 7 bases from V and 4 bases from J; bases unmatched to any gene: 6. Germline V gene lookup returns CDR1 KGHDR and CDR2 SFDVKD. The CDR3 sequence: CATSPGLAGTETQYF. The CDR3 coding sequence is TGTGCCACCAGCCCAGGACTAGCGGGGACAGAGACCCAGTACTTC.

This chain connects TRBV9 to TRBJ2-3, with 8 nucleotides matching TRBD1. The CDR3 is 15 residues long. With V trimmed by 3 bases and J by 4 bases, 7 bases remained unmatched. The V gene's germline CDR1 is SGDLS and CDR2 YYNGEE. CDR3 sequence (DNA): TGTGCCAGCAGCGACGGAGGACAGGGATCAGATACGCAGTATTTT. Encoded protein: CASSDGGQGSDTQYF.

Ten or more counts support this clonotype. The chain recombines TRBV7-2 with TRBJ2-1; the D call may be TRBD1 or TRBD2 (5 bases each). V shed 3 bases and J shed 8 bases, with 14 bases lying between them. The CDR3 extends over 14 amino acids. Germline assignment: CDR1 SGHTA and CDR2 FQGNSA. The CDR3, as DNA: TGTGCCAGCAGCTTTAATCGCGAGGGGTATGAGCAGTTCTTC. Translation gives CASSFNREGYEQFF.

Regarding this clonotype: A much larger clone lies one base from this, so it may be a read error. The chain carries TRBV15 and TRBJ2-5; tentatively, D is TRBD2 (5 bases). The CDR3 has 13 residues. Germline CDR1 reads LNHNV; CDR2 reads YYDKDF (reference sequence). CDR3 sequence (DNA): TGTACCACCAGCAGCGGATTGGGAGAGACCCAGTACTTC. Its translation is CTTSSGLGETQYF. Full variable domain (outside the CDR3, taken from reference TRBV15 and TRBJ2-5): DAMVIQNPRYQVTQFGKPVTLSCSQTLNHNVMYWYQQKSSQAPKLLFHYYDKDFNNEADTPDNFQSRRPNTSFCFLDIRSPGLGDTAMYLCTTSSGLGETQYFGPGTRLLVL.

This clonotype was found many times. The chain carries TRBV12-3 or TRBV12-4 and TRBJ2-3; a possible D gene is TRBD2 (6 bases). The CDR3 totals 14 residues. Trimming took 7 bases from V and 1 from J, leaving 12 bases between them. The CDR3 region has the DNA TGTGCCAGCACCATCTCTAGCGGCACAGATACGCAGTATTTT. Its protein product is CASTISSGTDTQYF.

As concerns this clonotype: At one end, the junction sequence differs from germline, possibly due to a read error. V gene TRBV7-9 combines with J gene TRBJ1-6; no firm D call. CDR1 is SEHNR, CDR2 FQNEAQ, per germline (reference sequence). The CDR3 has 12 residues. The CDR3 nucleotides are TGTGCCAGCAGCTTAGATAATTCACCCCCCCACTTT. Translated: CASSLDNSPPHF.

Remarks on this clonotype: A read error may explain this, as a much larger clone is one base away. V usage is TRBV24-1 and J usage is TRBJ2-3; the match to TRBD1 covers 8 bases. Germline loops: CDR1 KGHDR, CDR2 SFDVKD. The CDR3 loop spans 18 amino acids. CDR3 DNA: TGTGCCACCAGTGATTCGGGACCTTGGAGACAGGGGCCAGATACGCGGTATTTT. It yields the protein CATSDSGPWRQGPDTRYF.

This clonotype was found many times. V gene TRBV6-5 combines with J gene TRBJ2-3; 7 positions agree with TRBD2. V dropped 5 bases and J dropped 8; count of bases not matched to a gene: 4. The CDR3 is 12 amino acids. CDR1 is MNHEY and CDR2 is SVGAGI in the germline V gene. In DNA, the CDR3 is TGTGCCAGCAGTCCCTCGGGGGGTACGCAGTATTTT. The encoded protein is CASSPSGGTQYF.

In this sample, this clonotype turned up a few times. The genes are TRBV25-1 and TRBJ1-1; possible D gene TRBD1, 5 bases. This CDR3 region has 16 residues. Germline V lookup: CDR1 MGHDK, CDR2 SYGVNS. The ends were cut back, 6 bases at V and 11 bases at J, with 28 bases in the middle. The CDR3 sequence is CASSGVNDSLERAAFF. CDR3 sequence (DNA): TGTGCCAGCAGCGGAGTAAATGACAGCCTCGAACGGGCGGCTTTCTTT.

The CDR3 region is CASRRDSPPYEQYF. CDR3 coding DNA: TGTGCCAGCAGGCGCGACAGTCCCCCCTACGAGCAGTACTTC. This chain joins TRBV6-5 and TRBJ2-7, with TRBD1 as a possible D gene (5 bases). Looked up from germline, CDR1 is MNHEY and CDR2 is SVGAGI. The germline V and J ends were trimmed by 6 bases and 2 bases, with 14 bases remaining between them. The CDR3 has 14 amino acids.

This clonotype turned up a few times. The chain is built from TRBV20-1 and TRBJ1-5; 7 bases map to TRBD1. CDR3 size: 14 residues. The trim removed 6 bases at V and 7 bases at J, leaving 12 bases unmatched. Germline assignment: CDR1 DFQATT and CDR2 SNEGSKA (reference sequence). The CDR3 reads CSAGDRVYEQPQHF. The CDR3 bases are TGCAGTGCCGGAGACAGGGTCTATGAACAGCCCCAGCATTTT.